The source of this T cell receptor beta chain is a study of cytomegalovirus exposure and HLA in healthy donors. V lost 1 base to trimming and J lost 4 bases, with 13 bases between them. There are 15 residues in the CDR3. CDR1 and CDR2 from the germline V gene are KGHSH and LQKENI. Points on this clone: Other nucleotide sequences from this sample produce the same CDR3.

The PCR made use of 60 Vbeta and 13 Jbeta primers. TCRdb's table, derived via immunoSEQ multiplex PCR, lists solely in-frame clones and lacks some. In the table there are about 93,000 clones, roughly four fifths of which are singletons. The sample taken for sequencing was PBMCs. The chain uses TRBV18 and TRBJ1-1, with a tentative D call TRBD1 (5 bases). This clonotype was obtained from a man aged 25 to 40 in good health and CMV-seronegative. The CDR3 protein is CASSPLGQGGTEAFF. The CDR3 DNA is TGTGCCAGCTCACCACTAGGTCAGGGCGGCACTGAAGCTTTCTTT. Using reference TRBV18 and TRBJ1-1 for the parts outside the CDR3, the full variable domain is NAGVMQNPRHLVRRRGQEARLRCSPMKGHSHVYWYRQLPEEGLKFMVYLQKENIIDESGMPKERFSAEFPKEGPSILRIQQVVRGDSAAYFCASSPLGQGGTEAFFGQGTRLTVV.